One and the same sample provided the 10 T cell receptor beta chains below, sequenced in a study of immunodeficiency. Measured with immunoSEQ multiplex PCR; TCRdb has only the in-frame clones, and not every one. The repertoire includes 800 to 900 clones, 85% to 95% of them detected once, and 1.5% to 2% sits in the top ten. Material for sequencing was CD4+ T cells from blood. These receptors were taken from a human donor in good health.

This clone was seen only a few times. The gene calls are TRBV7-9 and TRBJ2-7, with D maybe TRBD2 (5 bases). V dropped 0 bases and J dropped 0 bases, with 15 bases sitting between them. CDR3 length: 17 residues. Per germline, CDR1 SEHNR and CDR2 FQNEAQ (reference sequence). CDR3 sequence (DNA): TGTGCCAGCAGCTTAGCCGACTATTCCTCCCTCTCCTACGAGCAGTACTTC. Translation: CASSLADYSSLSYEQYF.

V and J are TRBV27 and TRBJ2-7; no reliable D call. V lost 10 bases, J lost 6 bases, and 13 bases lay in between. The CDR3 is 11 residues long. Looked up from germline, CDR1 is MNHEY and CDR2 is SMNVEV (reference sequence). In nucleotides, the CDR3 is TGTGCCACCCTCCGCTCGGGCGAGCAGTACTTC. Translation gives CATLRSGEQYF.

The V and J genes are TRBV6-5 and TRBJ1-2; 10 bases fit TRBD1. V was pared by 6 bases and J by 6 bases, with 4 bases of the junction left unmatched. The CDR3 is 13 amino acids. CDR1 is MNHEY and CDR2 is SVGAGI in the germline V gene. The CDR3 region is CASRYGQGDGYTF. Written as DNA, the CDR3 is TGTGCCAGCAGATACGGACAGGGGGATGGCTACACCTTC.

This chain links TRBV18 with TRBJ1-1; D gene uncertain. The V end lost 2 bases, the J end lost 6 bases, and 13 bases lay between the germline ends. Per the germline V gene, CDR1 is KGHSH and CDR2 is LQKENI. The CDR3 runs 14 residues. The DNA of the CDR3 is TGTGCCAGCTCACCATCTACGGTATTATCTGAAGCTTTCTTT. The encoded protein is CASSPSTVLSEAFF.

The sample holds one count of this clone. CDR3 DNA: TGTGCCACCAGTGCGCAGGGGGCGAGCAAGCAGTTCTTC. Translation: CATSAQGASKQFF. The chain couples TRBV24-1 to TRBJ2-1, with 8 bases fitting TRBD1. V dropped 5 bases and J dropped 11; count of bases not matched to a gene: 7. The CDR3 is 13 amino acids. The germline gives CDR1 KGHDR, CDR2 SFDVKD.

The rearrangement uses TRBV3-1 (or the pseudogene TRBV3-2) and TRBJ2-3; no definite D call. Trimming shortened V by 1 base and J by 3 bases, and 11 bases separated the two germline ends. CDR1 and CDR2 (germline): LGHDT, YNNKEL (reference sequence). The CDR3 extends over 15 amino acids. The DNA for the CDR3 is TGTGCCAGCAGCCAAGTAGGGCTCGGGACAGATACGCAGTATTTT. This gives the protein CASSQVGLGTDTQYF.

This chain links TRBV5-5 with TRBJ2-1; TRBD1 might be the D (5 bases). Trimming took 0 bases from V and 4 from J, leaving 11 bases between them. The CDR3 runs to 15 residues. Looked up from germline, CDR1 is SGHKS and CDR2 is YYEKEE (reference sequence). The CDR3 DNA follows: TGTGCCAGCAGCTTGGAACAGGAGAGATACAATGAGCAGTTCTTC. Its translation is CASSLEQERYNEQFF. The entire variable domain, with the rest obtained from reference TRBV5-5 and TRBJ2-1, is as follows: DAGVTQSPTHLIKTRGQQVTLRCSPISGHKSVSWYQQVLGQGPQFIFQYYEKEERGRGNFPDRFSARQFPNYSSELNVNALLLGDSALYLCASSLEQERYNEQFFGPGTRLTVL.

The DNA of the CDR3 is TGTGCCAGCAGCTTAACGCTGAACACTGAAGCTTTCTTT. Protein: CASSLTLNTEAFF. The chain employs TRBV11-3 and TRBJ1-1, with D unresolved. CDR1 SGHNT and CDR2 YENEEA come from the germline V gene. Trimming left V 2 bases short and J 0 bases short, with 4 bases between. CDR3 size: 13 residues. The whole variable domain, remainder taken from reference TRBV11-3 and TRBJ1-1, is EAGVVQSPRYKIIEKKQPVAFWCNPISGHNTLYWYLQNLGQGPELLIRYENEEAVDDSQLPKDRFSAERLKGVDSTLKIQPAELGDSAVYLCASSLTLNTEAFFGQGTRLTVV.

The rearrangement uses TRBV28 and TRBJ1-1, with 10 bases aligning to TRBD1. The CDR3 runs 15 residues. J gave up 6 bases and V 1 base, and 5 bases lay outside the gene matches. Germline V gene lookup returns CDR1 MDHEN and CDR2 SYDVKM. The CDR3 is CASSLSRTGGAEAFF. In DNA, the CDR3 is TGTGCCAGCAGTTTATCCCGGACAGGGGGGGCTGAAGCTTTCTTT.

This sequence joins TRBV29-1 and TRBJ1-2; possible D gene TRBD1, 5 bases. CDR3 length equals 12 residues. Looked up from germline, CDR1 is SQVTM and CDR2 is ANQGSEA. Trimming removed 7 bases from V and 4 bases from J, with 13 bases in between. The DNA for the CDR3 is TGCAGCGCCCGGGGGTCGGGCTATGGCTACACCTTC. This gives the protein CSARGSGYGYTF.